Presented here are 19 T cell receptor beta chains from one specimen sequenced in a study of patients and donors after allogeneic stem cell transplantation. Each CDR3 protein is one row after TCRdb ran MiXCR on the RT-PCR reads. The sample includes about 960,000 distinct CDR3 sequences, roughly 17% of them seen just once. The sample consisted of blood, either unsorted or a sorted T cell fraction (not recorded which). The receptors were gathered from a human donor who was either an allogeneic HSCT recipient or a stem cell or donor lymphocyte infusion donor (not recorded which). It is not recorded whose cells these are; they may come from a transplant donor.

This clonotype was detected a few times. This chain uses TRBV30 with TRBJ1-2; the D is unclear. Between the trimmed V and J ends, which lost 0 bases and 0 bases, there was a span of 11 bases. The CDR3 has 15 residues. The germline CDR1 and CDR2 sequences are GTSNPN and SVGIG (reference sequence). As DNA, the CDR3 is TGTGCCTGGAGTGTACCCAGACCCCCTAACTATGGCTACACCTTC. It yields the protein CAWSVPRPPNYGYTF.

This clonotype was detected a few times. J is TRBJ1-2 and V is TRBV6-6; a weak D match, TRBD1 (5 bases). V shed 2 bases and J shed 8 bases, with 9 bases lying between them. Germline V lookup: CDR1 MNHNY, CDR2 SVGAGI (reference sequence). This CDR3 spans 12 amino acids. CDR3: CASSYPEGGYTF. The CDR3 nucleotides read TGTGCCAGCAGTTACCCCGAGGGGGGCTACACCTTC.

The chain couples TRBV9 to TRBJ2-7; TRBD2 might be the D (6 bases). CDR1 and CDR2 from the germline V gene are SGDLS and YYNGEE. V was trimmed by 4 bases and J by 0 bases, leaving 17 bases between them. The length of the CDR3 is 16 residues. The CDR3, as DNA: TGTGCCAGCAGCCTTCGCGGGAACACTAGCTCCTACGAGCAGTACTTC. Translation gives CASSLRGNTSSYEQYF.

V is TRBV9 and J is TRBJ2-5; 10 bases are a match to TRBD2. Germline V gene data show CDR1 as SGDLS and CDR2 as YYNGEE. CDR3 length equals 18 residues. V trimming: 3 bases; J trimming: 4 bases; junction bases outside the gene matches: 15. In DNA, the CDR3 is TGTGCCAGCAGCGCAGGAGCCAGTATAGCGGGGGGCCTAGAGACCCAGTACTTC. The encoded protein is CASSAGASIAGGLETQYF.

This clonotype was detected once. This rearrangement joins TRBV6-2 or TRBV6-3 to TRBJ2-7, with D perhaps TRBD1 (6 bases). Germline V gene sequence: CDR1 MNHEY, CDR2 SVGEGT. The CDR3 totals 16 residues. V was clipped by 0 bases and J by 3 bases, with 15 bases between them. CDR3 amino acids: CASSYSRLTGYYEQYF. As DNA, the CDR3 is TGTGCCAGCAGTTACTCAAGACTTACAGGGTACTACGAGCAGTACTTC.

The sample holds many counts of this clonotype. The rearrangement joins TRBV12-3 or TRBV12-4 to TRBJ1-3; no clear D. V lost 1 base and J lost 5, with 9 bases in between. The CDR3 runs to 14 residues. CDR3 residues: CASSLEVARNTIYF. CDR3 DNA sequence: TGTGCCAGCAGTTTAGAAGTTGCCCGAAACACCATATATTTT.

V usage is TRBV2 and J usage is TRBJ2-1, with 10 bases identical to TRBD2. This CDR3 has 18 amino acids. The germline gives CDR1 SNHLY, CDR2 FYNNEI. Losses at the gene ends were 2 bases for V and 9 bases for J; bases not matched to a gene: 16. CDR3 coding DNA: TGTGCCAGCAGTGAACCCTCATTACTAGCGGGATTAACCAGTGAGCAGTTCTTC. The encoded protein is CASSEPSLLAGLTSEQFF.

This clonotype came up a few times. The chain uses TRBV12-3 or TRBV12-4 and TRBJ1-5; no reliable D call. V lost 2 bases and J 5 bases, leaving 10 bases between the germline ends. CDR3 length: 14 amino acids. CDR3 sequence: CASSLNLRDQPQHF. CDR3 DNA sequence: TGTGCCAGCAGTTTAAATCTTCGGGATCAGCCCCAGCATTTT.

The chain is built from TRBV4-1 and TRBJ2-7; D is unclear. CDR3 size: 13 residues. V was pared by 1 base and J by 2 bases, with 6 bases between. Germline values: CDR1 MGHRA, CDR2 YSYEKL. For the CDR3, the DNA is TGCGCCAGCAGCCAAGCCGAGACCTACGAGCAGTACTTC. Protein product: CASSQAETYEQYF.

The gene calls are TRBV20-1 and TRBJ2-5; TRBD2 agrees at 8 bases. The V gene end was trimmed by 3 bases and the J gene end by 5 bases; junction bases not matched to a gene: 8. The CDR3 has 14 residues. Germline V gives CDR1 DFQATT, CDR2 SNEGSKA (reference sequence). CDR3 residues: CSASIREGRETQYF. In DNA, the CDR3 is TGCAGTGCTAGTATACGGGAGGGAAGGGAGACCCAGTACTTC.

The sample holds a few counts of this clonotype. V gene TRBV3-1 combines with J gene TRBJ2-7, with TRBD2 matching over 7 bases. The V gene's germline CDR1 is LGHDT and CDR2 YNNKEL (reference sequence). This CDR3 region has 15 residues. With V trimmed by 4 bases and J by 2 bases, 8 bases remained unmatched. CDR3 region: CASSLNWGGAYEQYF. As DNA, the CDR3 is TGTGCCAGCAGCCTAAATTGGGGGGGGGCCTACGAGCAGTACTTC.

For this clonotype: One base away lies a much larger clone, so this may be a sequencing read error. The chain uses TRBV6-2 or TRBV6-3 and TRBJ2-5; 9 nucleotides match TRBD2. Looked up from germline, CDR1 is MNHEY and CDR2 is SVGEGT. V was clipped by 0 bases and J by 4 bases; unmatched bases: 3. This CDR3 has 15 residues. This CDR3 reads CASSYSASGVETQYF. The CDR3 nucleotides read TGTGCCAGCAGTTACTCGGCTAGCGGGGTAGAGACCCAGTACTTC.

This clonotype was seen a few times. CDR3 coding DNA: TGCAGTGCTAGAGCTTACCCACAGAGCTCCTACGAGCAGTACTTC. Its translation: CSARAYPQSSYEQYF. The rearrangement links TRBV20-1 to TRBJ2-7; no firm D call. The V end was cut by 1 base, the J end by 0 bases, with 13 bases between. This CDR3 spans 15 amino acids. Germline values: CDR1 DFQATT, CDR2 SNEGSKA (reference sequence).

There are many counts of this clonotype. This rearrangement joins TRBV7-8 to TRBJ2-2; a possible D gene is TRBD1 (6 bases). The CDR3 is 16 amino acids. Trimming left V 0 bases short and J 4 bases short, with 12 bases between. Germline CDR1 and CDR2: SGHVS and FQNEAQ. The CDR3, as DNA: TGTGCCAGCAGCTTAGCTGTGACAGGACGCACCGGGGAGCTGTTTTTT. Encoded protein: CASSLAVTGRTGELFF.

The chain is built from TRBV4-3 and TRBJ2-7, with 9 bases that match TRBD2. Looked up from germline, CDR1 is LGHNA and CDR2 is YSLEER. CDR3 length equals 15 residues. Trimming took 4 bases from V and 5 from J; bases not matched to a gene: 9. The CDR3 nucleotides are TGCGCCAGCAGCCTTACCGGGACTAGCTGGGACGAGCAGTACTTC. Translated: CASSLTGTSWDEQYF.

There are a few counts of this clonotype. The chain joins TRBV7-3 to TRBJ1-3, with D hard to call. Trimming took off 2 bases at V and 6 bases at J, with 8 bases between the two ends. This CDR3 spans 13 amino acids. The V gene's germline CDR1 is SGHTA and CDR2 FQGTGA. The CDR3 DNA follows: TGTGCCAGCAGCTTAGACCGGTTAAACACCATATATTTT. This sequence encodes CASSLDRLNTIYF.

This clonotype was recorded many times. The rearrangement joins TRBV10-3 to TRBJ2-2; D not resolved. This CDR3 comprises 12 residues. From germline, CDR1 is ENHRY and CDR2 SYGVKD. V was cut by 6 bases and J by 7 bases, with 9 bases left in between. This chain's CDR3 is CAISDRGGELFF. The CDR3 DNA reads as TGTGCCATCAGCGATAGAGGCGGGGAGCTGTTTTTT.

V usage is TRBV5-1 and J usage is TRBJ1-2; the D is unclear. Trimming cost V 3 bases and J 4 bases, with 7 bases left between them. Germline lookup yields CDR1 SGHRS and CDR2 YFSETQ. The CDR3 has 12 amino acids. The CDR3 here is CASSSDTYGYTF. CDR3 nucleotides: TGCGCCAGCAGCTCCGACACCTATGGCTACACCTTC.

The chain links TRBV14 to TRBJ2-2; TRBD1 matches 7 bases. Germline V gives CDR1 SGHDN, CDR2 FVKESK. This CDR3 is 15 amino acids long. J gave up 5 bases and V 1 base, and 4 bases lay outside the gene matches. CDR3 sequence reads: CASSQVRTGTGELFF. CDR3 nucleotides: TGTGCCAGCAGCCAAGTCAGGACAGGAACCGGGGAGCTGTTTTTT.